Below are 20 T cell receptor beta chains sequenced from a single sample in a study of T cells in Graves' hyperthyroidism and ophthalmopathy. Researchers amplified the TCR beta CDR3 regions from RNA transcripts. With the HTBI primer set, the TCR CDR3 went through a first round of RT-PCR. TCRdb redid the calling of the multiplex PCR reads with MiXCR, one entry per CDR3 protein. The repertoire includes about half a million distinct CDR3 sequences, just under 20% of them detected once, and roughly 44% sits in the top ten. The sample consisted of blood. The receptor source for this set is a man aged 35 to 55 with Graves' ophthalmopathy.

The chain is built from TRBV11-2 and TRBJ2-1; 13 bases fit TRBD2. In germline, CDR1 is SGHAT, CDR2 FQNNGV. There are 17 residues in the CDR3. J lost 14 bases, V lost 8 bases, and 21 bases had no gene match. The CDR3: CASGYPPTGTSGIGEFF. For the CDR3, the DNA is TGTGCCAGCGGATACCCCCCTACCGGGACTAGCGGGATAGGGGAGTTCTTC. Filled out from reference TRBV11-2 and TRBJ2-1, the complete variable domain reads EAGVAQSPRYKIIEKRQSVAFWCNPISGHATLYWYQQILGQGPKLLIQFQNNGVVDDSQLPKDRFSAERLKGVDSTLKIQPAKLEDSAVYLCASGYPPTGTSGIGEFFGPGTRLTVL.

The chain couples TRBV3-1 to TRBJ2-2; 10 bases line up with TRBD1. V trimming: 5 bases; J trimming: 3 bases; junction bases outside the gene matches: 9. Germline V lookup: CDR1 LGHDT, CDR2 YNNKEL (reference sequence). The CDR3 covers 17 residues. The CDR3 DNA reads TGTGCCAGCAGCTCAACCTGGACAGGGGGGGACACCGGGGAGCTGTTTTTT. It encodes CASSSTWTGGDTGELFF.

The CDR3 DNA sequence: TGTGCCAGCAATCTCGCGGGGAGGGCGAGCACTGAAGCTTTCTTT. Translated, it gives CASNLAGRASTEAFF. The chain carries TRBV25-1 and TRBJ1-1; unclear D gene. V was clipped by 7 bases and J by 4 bases, with 19 bases between them. The CDR3 spans 15 residues. CDR1 and CDR2 (germline): MGHDK, SYGVNS.

This clonotype was seen only a few times. The genes are TRBV4-1 and TRBJ2-5; D gene uncertain. This CDR3 has 12 amino acids. Looked up from germline, CDR1 is MGHRA and CDR2 is YSYEKL. Deletions cut 0 bases from V and 5 bases from J, with 4 bases between. CDR3 amino acids: CASSQEWETQYF. CDR3 DNA sequence: TGCGCCAGCAGCCAAGAGTGGGAGACCCAGTACTTC.

This clonotype showed up many times. The chain has TRBV28 and TRBJ2-5; D is perhaps TRBD1 or TRBD2 (5 bases each). This CDR3 is built from 16 residues. From germline, CDR1 is MDHEN and CDR2 SYDVKM. V gave up 5 bases and J gave up 2 bases, with 18 bases separating them. CDR3: CASSHILTGQQETQYF. CDR3 in DNA: TGTGCCAGCAGTCACATATTAACGGGGCAACAAGAGACCCAGTACTTC.

The chain couples TRBV29-1 to TRBJ2-3; 7 positions match TRBD1. CDR1 and CDR2 from the germline V gene are SQVTM and ANQGSEA. V dropped 4 bases and J dropped 2; count of bases not matched to a gene: 3. This CDR3 comprises 13 residues. In nucleotides, the CDR3 is TGCAGCGTTGGAGAGGGGGCCACAGATACGCAGTATTTT. Translation gives CSVGEGATDTQYF.

The rearrangement uses TRBV5-1 and TRBJ2-3; 8 bases line up with TRBD2. With 5 bases clipped from V and 4 bases from J, the junction kept 6 bases outside the gene matches. The germline V gene has CDR1 SGHRS and CDR2 YFSETQ. The CDR3 extends over 14 amino acids. This CDR3 reads CASRAGAGADTQYF. CDR3 nucleotides: TGCGCCAGCAGGGCGGGAGCGGGGGCAGATACGCAGTATTTT.

The rearrangement uses TRBV30 and TRBJ2-7; 11 nucleotides align to TRBD1. Germline V gene lookup returns CDR1 GTSNPN and CDR2 SVGIG (reference sequence). The ends lost 0 bases at V and 4 bases at J; junction bases unmatched: 5. This CDR3 is 15 amino acids long. The CDR3 DNA follows: TGTGCCTGGAGTGTCTTCGGGACAGGGGGGTACGAGCAGTACTTC. Encoded protein: CAWSVFGTGGYEQYF.

The chain carries TRBV3-1 and TRBJ1-3; the D gene is possibly TRBD1 (5 bases). Germline V gives CDR1 LGHDT, CDR2 YNNKEL (reference sequence). This CDR3 contains 15 residues. Trimming shortened V by 0 bases and J by 3 bases, and 9 bases separated the two germline ends. CDR3 DNA: TGTGCCAGCAGCCAAGAAAGGGGTAGTGGAAACACCATATATTTT. Translating it yields CASSQERGSGNTIYF.

The gene calls are TRBV5-1 and TRBJ2-7, with D possibly TRBD2 on 5 matching bases. The CDR3 extends over 13 amino acids. Trimming removed 5 bases at V and 2 bases at J, with 11 bases between. Germline lookup yields CDR1 SGHRS and CDR2 YFSETQ. The CDR3 DNA sequence: TGCGCCAGCAGGGGAGACTTACCCTACGAGCAGTACTTC. Its translation is CASRGDLPYEQYF.

This clonotype was found a few times. The J gene is TRBJ1-6, the V gene TRBV6-4, with TRBD1 matching over 8 bases. Losses at the gene ends were 6 bases for V and 7 bases for J; bases not matched to a gene: 8. The CDR3 is 15 amino acids. Germline V CDR1 and CDR2: MRHNA, SNTAGT. DNA of the CDR3: TGTGCCAGCAGCCTGGACAGGGCGGAGAATTCACCCCTCCACTTT. Translation gives CASSLDRAENSPLHF.

This clonotype was counted a few times. The chain joins TRBV7-9 to TRBJ2-2; 8 bases map to TRBD2. Germline CDR1 is SEHNR and CDR2 is FQNEAQ (reference sequence). The CDR3 extends over 15 amino acids. Trimming cost V 7 bases and J 2 bases; bases outside gene matches: 6. CDR3 residues: CASIKAGVNTGELFF. The CDR3 DNA sequence: TGTGCCAGCATCAAAGCGGGAGTCAACACCGGGGAGCTGTTTTTT.

In its sample, this clonotype was seen a few times. This chain connects TRBV28 to TRBJ1-5; D is unclear. The germline gives CDR1 MDHEN, CDR2 SYDVKM. The CDR3 spans 13 residues. V dropped 8 bases and J dropped 5 bases, with 13 bases sitting between them. CDR3 DNA: TGTGCCAGCTCCTCGGCCCTTTATCAGCCCCAGCATTTT. Translation gives CASSSALYQPQHF.

Regarding this clonotype: This may be a read error: a much more frequent sequence differs by one nucleotide. The V gene is TRBV2, the J gene TRBJ2-7; no definite D call. Germline loops: CDR1 SNHLY, CDR2 FYNNEI. The CDR3 is 10 amino acids. CDR3 DNA sequence: TGTGCCTGCAGTTCCGTCGAGCAGTACTTC. Amino acid sequence: CACSSVEQYF.

This clonotype was counted at least ten times. A junction end diverges from the germline sequence, so it may reflect a read error. The chain uses TRBV5-1 and TRBJ1-5; 7 nucleotides align to TRBD1. The germline gives CDR1 SGHRS, CDR2 YFSETQ. This CDR3 spans 13 amino acids. This CDR3 is CASSLTGVQPQHF. The CDR3 nucleotides read TGTGCCAGCAGTTTAACAGGGGTCCAGCCCCAGCATTTT. Drawing the rest from reference TRBV5-1 and TRBJ1-5, the complete variable domain is KAGVTQTPRYLIKTRGQQVTLSCSPISGHRSVSWYQQTPGQGLQFLFEYFSETQRNKGNFPGRFSGRQFSNSRSEMNVSTLELGDSALYLCASSLTGVQPQHFGDGTRLSIL.

This sequence joins TRBV6-1 and TRBJ1-5, with 7 bases aligning to TRBD1. Per the germline V gene, CDR1 is MNHNS and CDR2 is SASEGT. The CDR3 runs 14 residues. V lost 5 bases and J lost 4; bases outside the gene matches: 5. CDR3 nucleotides: TGTGCCAGCAGTCCAGGGGGGCGAAATCAGCCCCAGCATTTT. Translation: CASSPGGRNQPQHF.

This clonotype came up many times. This chain joins TRBV6-1 and TRBJ1-5; perhaps TRBD1 as D (6 bases). The CDR3 sequence is 15 residues long. The V gene's germline CDR1 is MNHNS and CDR2 SASEGT. Trimming took off 1 base at V and 4 bases at J, with 11 bases between the two ends. CDR3 protein: CASSEVGGRNQPQHF. CDR3 nucleotides: TGTGCCAGCAGTGAAGTGGGGGGGCGGAATCAGCCCCAGCATTTT.

As regards this clonotype: A much larger clone lies one base from this, so it may be a read error. This chain connects TRBV3-1 to TRBJ2-5, with D perhaps TRBD1 (6 bases). CDR1 and CDR2 from the germline V gene are LGHDT and YNNKEL (reference sequence). The CDR3 length is 14 residues. The CDR3 here is CASGQGQTQETQYF. In DNA, the CDR3 is TGTGCCAGCGGCCAAGGACAGACCCAAGAGACCCAGTACTTC.

At least ten counts were recorded for this clonotype. The chain has TRBV6-2 or TRBV6-3 and TRBJ2-5; 8 bases align to TRBD2. CDR3 length: 16 amino acids. J lost 11 bases, V lost 4 bases, and 18 bases had no gene match. Germline V gives CDR1 MNHEY, CDR2 SVGEGT. CDR3 sequence (DNA): TGTGCCAGCAGTTCGTACCTTGGAGCGGGAGTGAGGGCACAGTACTTC. Translating it yields CASSSYLGAGVRAQYF.

In this sample, this clonotype turned up a few times. This sequence joins TRBV18 and TRBJ2-1; 7 bases agree with TRBD2. The germline gives CDR1 KGHSH, CDR2 LQKENI. The CDR3 length is 14 residues. With 3 bases clipped from V and 7 bases from J, the junction kept 6 bases outside the gene matches. CDR3 residues: CASSPWREMNEQFF. The CDR3 DNA sequence: TGTGCCAGCTCACCGTGGCGGGAGATGAATGAGCAGTTCTTC.